Listed below are T cell receptor beta chains from one sample, sequenced in a study of T cells after yellow fever vaccination. TCRdb passed the 5' RACE reads through MiXCR, listing each CDR3 protein once. The table includes 250,000 to 300,000 distinct CDR3 sequences, under 15% detected once. The input for sequencing was CD4+ T cells sorted from PBMCs, taken 45 days after the yellow fever booster vaccination. Receptors were obtained from a man aged 25-40 years who received the YFV17D yellow fever vaccine. Each CDR3 is given with its conserved first and last residue. D genes are given only for firm matches. A clone size is listed for some rows: how often the clone was seen (once, few, many), or a class if it is expanded.

d_call | clone_size | j_call | v_call | cdr3_aa | cdr3_nt
NA | NA | TRBJ2-5 | TRBV4-3 | CASSQDSSSGRVAETQYF | TGCGCCAGCAGCCAAGATTCTAGTTCGGGTAGAGTCGCTGAGACCCAGTACTTC
TRBD2 | few | TRBJ2-3 | TRBV5-1 | CASSLAGVAGSTDTQYF | TGCGCCAGCAGCTTGGCCGGGGTAGCGGGAAGCACAGATACGCAGTATTTT
NA | few | TRBJ2-3 | TRBV4-3 | CASSQGPNTDTQYF | TGCGCCAGCAGCCAAGGACCGAACACAGATACGCAGTATTTT
TRBD2 | many | TRBJ2-3 | TRBV29-1 | CSVEGTRIDTQYF | TGCAGCGTGGAGGGGACTAGGATAGATACGCAGTATTTT
NA | NA | TRBJ2-7 | TRBV6-5 | CASSYRQPGWAEQYF | TGTGCCAGCAGTTACAGACAGCCCGGGTGGGCCGAGCAGTACTTC
NA | many | TRBJ2-3 | TRBV5-1 | CASSLGIYTDTQYF | TGCGCCAGCAGTCTAGGGATATACACAGATACGCAGTATTTT
NA | NA | TRBJ2-5 | TRBV5-6 | CASSLIPDGAQYF | TGTGCCAGCAGCTTGATCCCGGATGGGGCCCAGTACTTC
NA | NA | TRBJ2-7 | TRBV20-1 | CSATDRLGEQYF | TGCAGTGCTACGGACCGCCTGGGGGAGCAGTACTTC
TRBD1 | few | TRBJ2-1 | TRBV10-3 | CAIKKGTEASNEQFF | TGTGCCATCAAGAAGGGGACAGAGGCGTCCAATGAGCAGTTCTTC
TRBD1 | many | TRBJ2-5 | TRBV5-4 | CASSRGQGTETQYF | TGTGCCAGCAGCAGGGGACAGGGAACAGAGACCCAGTACTTC
NA | NA | TRBJ2-2 | TRBV12-3/TRBV12-4 | CASSFGSGAGELFF | TGTGCCAGCAGTTTTGGGTCTGGCGCCGGGGAGCTGTTTTTT
NA | NA | TRBJ2-7 | TRBV10-3 | CAISEPGQPYEQYF | TGTGCCATCAGTGAGCCGGGACAACCCTACGAGCAGTACTTC
NA | few | TRBJ2-3 | TRBV18 | CASSPPNPGGTSTDTQYF | TGTGCCAGCTCACCACCGAATCCCGGCGGGACTAGCACAGATACGCAGTATTTT
TRBD2 | few | TRBJ2-7 | TRBV3-1 | CASSQDPAGLAGQYF | TGTGCCAGCAGCCAAGATCCAGCCGGACTAGCGGGGCAGTACTTC
NA | NA | TRBJ2-1 | TRBV5-4 | CASSLFQGGESEQFF | TGTGCCAGCAGCTTGTTCCAAGGAGGGGAGAGTGAGCAGTTCTTC
NA | few | TRBJ2-1 | TRBV5-1 | CASSLQRELNEQFF | TGCGCCAGCAGCTTGCAACGGGAGCTGAATGAGCAGTTCTTC
TRBD2 | few | TRBJ2-1 | TRBV3-1 | CASSQGFSGSSYNEQFF | TGTGCCAGCAGCCAAGGGTTTAGCGGGAGCTCCTACAATGAGCAGTTCTTC
NA | few | TRBJ2-7 | TRBV7-8 | CASSLGAFGAEQYF | TGTGCCAGCAGCTTAGGGGCCTTTGGCGCGGAGCAGTACTTC
NA | NA | TRBJ1-3 | TRBV6-2/TRBV6-3 | CASSRQDSSSGNTIYF | TGTGCCAGCAGTCGACAGGACAGTAGCTCTGGAAACACCATATATTTT
NA | NA | TRBJ2-7 | TRBV7-8 | CASSMTRTRYEQYF | TGTGCCAGCAGCATGACGCGGACCCGCTACGAGCAGTACTTC
TRBD2 | NA | TRBJ2-1 | TRBV27 | CASRLAGGNEQFF | TGTGCCAGTCGATTAGCGGGAGGGAATGAGCAGTTCTTC
NA | few | TRBJ2-1 | TRBV19 | CASSPLHLGARNEQFF | TGTGCCAGTAGCCCCCTCCACTTGGGGGCCAGAAATGAGCAGTTCTTC
NA | NA | TRBJ2-4 | TRBV11-2 | CASSLLLLGIQYF | TGTGCCAGCAGCCTCCTACTATTGGGCATTCAGTACTTC
NA | NA | TRBJ2-1 | TRBV5-1 | CASSSGQSYNEQFF | TGCGCCAGCAGCTCCGGACAGTCCTACAATGAGCAGTTCTTC
TRBD1 | few | TRBJ2-7 | TRBV29-1 | CSVVGQGAYEQYF | TGCAGCGTCGTCGGACAGGGGGCCTACGAGCAGTACTTC
NA | few | TRBJ2-7 | TRBV10-2 | CASRTFGGEQYF | TGCGCCAGCAGGACCTTTGGTGGCGAGCAGTACTTC
NA | NA | TRBJ2-1 | TRBV18 | CASSPLTGGSEQFF | TGTGCCAGCTCACCCCTAACTGGGGGGAGTGAGCAGTTCTTC
NA | NA | TRBJ2-3 | TRBV10-3 | CAISESGGTDTQYF | TGTGCCATCAGTGAGTCGGGCGGCACAGATACGCAGTATTTT
TRBD2 | NA | TRBJ2-1 | TRBV10-3 | CASRTSGDNEQFF | TGTGCCTCTCGGACTAGCGGAGACAATGAGCAGTTCTTC
NA | NA | TRBJ2-5 | TRBV7-2 | CASSLQIWTQYF | TGTGCCAGCAGCCTACAGATATGGACCCAGTACTTC
NA | few | TRBJ2-5 | TRBV2 | CASSGVSYQETQYF | TGTGCCAGCAGTGGGGTCAGCTACCAAGAGACCCAGTACTTC
TRBD1 | few | TRBJ1-1 | TRBV29-1 | CSVEARAPGTGDTEAFF | TGCAGCGTTGAAGCCCGCGCTCCCGGGACAGGGGACACTGAAGCTTTCTTT
NA | few | TRBJ2-6 | TRBV7-3 | CASSLIGDVLTF | TGTGCCAGCAGCTTAATTGGGGACGTCCTGACTTTC
TRBD2 | NA | TRBJ2-3 | TRBV24-1 | CATSDPTSGSSSDTQYF | TGTGCCACCAGTGATCCGACTAGCGGGAGTAGCTCAGATACGCAGTATTTT
NA | NA | TRBJ2-2 | TRBV5-1 | CASSYKQGTGELFF | TGCGCCAGCAGCTATAAGCAGGGCACCGGGGAGCTGTTTTTT
NA | few | TRBJ2-5 | TRBV3-1 | CASSQVSGTQYF | TGTGCCAGCAGCCAAGTTTCCGGGACCCAGTACTTC
NA | once | TRBJ2-3 | TRBV28 | CASSLRGLGSTDTQYF | TGTGCCAGCAGTTTACGGGGCCTGGGGTCCACAGATACGCAGTATTTT
NA | NA | TRBJ2-7 | TRBV20-1 | CSASTGRFYEQYF | TGCAGTGCTAGCACGGGAAGGTTCTACGAGCAGTACTTC
NA | NA | TRBJ2-6 | TRBV5-1 | CASSFDGSGANVLTF | TGCGCCAGCAGCTTCGACGGCTCTGGGGCCAACGTCCTGACTTTC
TRBD2 | NA | TRBJ2-1 | TRBV24-1 | CATSDSTGTSLREQFF | TGTGCCACCAGTGATTCTACTGGGACTAGTTTGCGTGAGCAGTTCTTC
TRBD1 | NA | TRBJ2-2 | TRBV5-5 | CASSLARDSYTGELFF | TGTGCCAGCAGCTTGGCTAGGGACAGCTACACCGGGGAGCTGTTTTTT
NA | NA | TRBJ1-2 | TRBV7-9 | CASSRTPGATYGYTF | TGTGCCAGCAGCAGAACTCCGGGAGCCACTTATGGCTACACCTTC
NA | many | TRBJ1-2 | TRBV7-2 | CASSLGHTTMTGYTF | TGTGCCAGCAGCCTAGGACACACCACTATGACTGGCTACACCTTC
TRBD1 | few | TRBJ1-5 | TRBV5-1 | CASSLSGTGTPQHF | TGCGCCAGCAGCTTGAGCGGGACAGGGACGCCCCAGCATTTT
TRBD2 | few | TRBJ2-1 | TRBV7-9 | CASSPGVAGTGEQFF | TGTGCCAGCAGCCCTGGGGTAGCGGGGACCGGTGAGCAGTTCTTC
NA | few | TRBJ2-2 | TRBV12-3/TRBV12-4 | CASSSMGTENPRGELFF | TGTGCCAGCAGTTCTATGGGGACGGAGAATCCGAGGGGGGAGCTGTTTTTT
TRBD1 | NA | TRBJ1-1 | TRBV12-3/TRBV12-4 | CTSSLAGTGLAFF | TGTACCAGCAGTTTAGCGGGGACAGGGCTGGCTTTCTTT
NA | few | TRBJ1-1 | TRBV18 | CASSPGTQTEAFF | TGTGCCAGCTCACCAGGTACACAAACTGAAGCTTTCTTT
NA | NA | TRBJ2-3 | TRBV7-2 | CASSSRGGPSTDTQYF | TGTGCCAGCAGCTCACGTGGCGGGCCTAGCACAGATACGCAGTATTTT
NA | NA | TRBJ1-2 | TRBV20-1 | CSASLTNGYGYTF | TGCAGTGCTAGCCTGACCAACGGCTATGGCTACACCTTC
TRBD2 | few | TRBJ2-7 | TRBV7-9 | CASSKTSGGTISYEQYF | TGTGCCAGCAGTAAGACTAGCGGGGGAACGATCTCCTACGAGCAGTACTTC
NA | once | TRBJ1-5 | TRBV15 | CATRRGSLNQPQHF | TGTGCCACCAGAAGGGGCAGCCTCAATCAGCCCCAGCATTTT
NA | NA | TRBJ1-1 | TRBV20-1 | CSARDSGHVNTEAFF | TGCAGTGCTAGAGATTCCGGACACGTGAACACTGAAGCTTTCTTT
NA | NA | TRBJ2-5 | TRBV6-5 | CASSQGLTQYF | TGTGCCAGCAGCCAGGGCCTGACCCAGTACTTC